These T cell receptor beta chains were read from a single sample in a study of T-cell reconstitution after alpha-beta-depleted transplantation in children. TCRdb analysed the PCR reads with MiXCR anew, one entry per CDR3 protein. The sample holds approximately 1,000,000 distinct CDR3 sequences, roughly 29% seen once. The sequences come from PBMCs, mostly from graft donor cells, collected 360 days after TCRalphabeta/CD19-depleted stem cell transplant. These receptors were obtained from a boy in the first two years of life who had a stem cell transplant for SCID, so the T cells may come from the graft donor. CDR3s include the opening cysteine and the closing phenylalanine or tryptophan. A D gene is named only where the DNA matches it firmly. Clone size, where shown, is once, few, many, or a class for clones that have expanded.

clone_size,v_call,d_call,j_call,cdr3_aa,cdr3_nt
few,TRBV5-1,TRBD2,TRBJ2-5,CASSSSGSGGETQYF,TGCGCCAGCAGCTCATCGGGTAGCGGGGGAGAGACCCAGTACTTC
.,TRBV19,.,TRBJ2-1,CASSISDGPKQFF,TGTGCCAGTAGTATCTCGGACGGACCTAAGCAGTTCTTC
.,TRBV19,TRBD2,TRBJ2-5,CASSLRTRGEETQYF,TGTGCCAGTAGTCTACGGACTAGAGGAGAGGAGACCCAGTACTTC
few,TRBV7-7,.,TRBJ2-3,CASSWKGVEGTDTQYF,TGTGCCAGCAGCTGGAAGGGGGTAGAGGGCACAGATACGCAGTATTTT
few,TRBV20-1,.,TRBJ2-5,CSARDGREIQETQYF,TGCAGTGCTAGAGATGGCAGAGAAATACAAGAGACCCAGTACTTC
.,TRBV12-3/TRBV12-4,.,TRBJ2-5,CASSRWDAETQYF,TGTGCCAGCAGTAGGTGGGACGCAGAGACCCAGTACTTC
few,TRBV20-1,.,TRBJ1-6,CSPLTGLQNSPLHF,TGCAGTCCTCTTACAGGGCTCCAGAATTCACCCCTCCACTTT
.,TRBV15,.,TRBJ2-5,CATSSQGGVRETQYF,TGTGCCACCAGCAGCCAGGGCGGGGTAAGGGAGACCCAGTACTTC
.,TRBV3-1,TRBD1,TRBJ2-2,CASIGTGGPTGELFF,TGTGCCAGCATCGGGACAGGGGGCCCCACCGGGGAGCTGTTTTTT
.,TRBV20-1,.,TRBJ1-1,CSARDSGVNTEAFF,TGCAGTGCTAGAGATTCCGGGGTGAACACTGAAGCTTTCTTT
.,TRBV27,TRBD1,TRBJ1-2,CASSSRGGGARGYTF,TGTGCCAGCAGTTCCCGAGGAGGGGGCGCAAGGGGCTACACCTTC
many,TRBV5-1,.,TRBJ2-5,CASSSNQETQYF,TGCGCCAGCAGCTCAAACCAAGAGACCCAGTACTTC
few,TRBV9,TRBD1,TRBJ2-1,CASSRFPGQLYNEQFF,TGTGCCAGCAGCCGTTTTCCGGGACAGCTGTACAATGAGCAGTTCTTC
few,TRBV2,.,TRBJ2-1,CASSEARAAEQFF,TGTGCCAGCAGTGAAGCACGTGCTGCTGAGCAGTTCTTC
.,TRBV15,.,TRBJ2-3,CATSRPWRADTQYF,TGTGCCACCAGCAGACCTTGGAGAGCAGATACGCAGTATTTT
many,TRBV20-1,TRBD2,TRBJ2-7,CSARGQRGGPYEQYF,TGCAGTGCAAGGGGCCAGCGGGGGGGCCCCTACGAGCAGTACTTC
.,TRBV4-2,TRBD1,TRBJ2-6,CASSQDRGPSGANVLTF,TGTGCCAGCAGCCAAGACAGGGGGCCGTCTGGGGCCAACGTCCTGACTTTC
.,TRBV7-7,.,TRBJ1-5,CASSLPAGDSNQPQHF,TGTGCCAGCAGCTTACCGGCAGGGGATAGCAATCAGCCCCAGCATTTT
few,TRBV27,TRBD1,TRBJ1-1,CASSLSANRGGAFF,TGTGCCAGCAGCCTATCTGCCAACAGGGGTGGAGCTTTCTTT
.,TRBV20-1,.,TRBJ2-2,CSARGHSDTGELFF,TGCAGTGCTCGAGGACATTCGGACACCGGGGAGCTGTTTTTT
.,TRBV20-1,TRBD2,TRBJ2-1,CSARAPSGTYNEQFF,TGCAGTGCTAGAGCCCCTAGCGGGACTTACAATGAGCAGTTCTTC
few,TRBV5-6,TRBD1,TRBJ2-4,CASSSGTGKAKNIQYF,TGTGCCAGCAGCTCCGGGACAGGGAAAGCCAAAAACATTCAGTACTTC
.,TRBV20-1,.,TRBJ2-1,CSASQTTYTYGNEQFF,TGCAGTGCTAGCCAGACTACTTACACCTATGGAAATGAGCAGTTCTTC
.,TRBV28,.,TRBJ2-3,CASRATADTQYF,TGTGCCAGCAGGGCCACAGCGGATACGCAGTATTTT
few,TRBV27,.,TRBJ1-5,CASSYRDQPQHF,TGTGCCAGCAGTTATCGGGATCAGCCCCAGCATTTT
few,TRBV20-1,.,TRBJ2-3,CSGFGFTDTQYF,TGCAGTGGGTTTGGGTTCACAGATACGCAGTATTTT
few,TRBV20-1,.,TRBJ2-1,CSARDGAGGYNEQFF,TGCAGTGCTAGAGATGGGGCAGGCGGGTACAATGAGCAGTTCTTC
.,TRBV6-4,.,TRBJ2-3,CASSDSANTQYF,TGTGCCAGCAGTGACTCAGCCAATACGCAGTATTTT
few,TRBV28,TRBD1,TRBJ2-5,CASSAGTGTSRETQYF,TGTGCCAGCAGTGCCGGGACAGGGACCTCCAGAGAGACCCAGTACTTC
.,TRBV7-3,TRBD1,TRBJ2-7,CASSRNRGSDYEQYF,TGTGCCAGCAGCAGAAACAGGGGCTCCGACTACGAGCAGTACTTC
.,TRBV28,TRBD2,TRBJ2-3,CASGKPGLPQRDTQYF,TGTGCCAGCGGGAAACCGGGACTACCCCAGAGGGATACGCAGTATTTT
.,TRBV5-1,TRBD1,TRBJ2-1,CASSLGTGMLDEQFF,TGCGCCAGCAGCTTGGGGACAGGGATGCTCGATGAGCAGTTCTTC
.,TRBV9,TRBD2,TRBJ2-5,CASSVVGRVQETQYF,TGTGCCAGCAGCGTAGTAGGGAGGGTCCAAGAGACCCAGTACTTC
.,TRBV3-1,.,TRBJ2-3,CASSRWGGPSTDTQYF,TGTGCCAGCAGCCGGTGGGGGGGGCCTAGCACAGATACGCAGTATTTT
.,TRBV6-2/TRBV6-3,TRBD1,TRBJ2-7,CASSYSIRGAGGLYEQYF,TGTGCCAGCAGTTACTCGATCCGCGGGGCAGGGGGCCTCTACGAGCAGTACTTC
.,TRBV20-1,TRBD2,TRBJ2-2,CSAFPGLHTGELFF,TGCAGTGCTTTTCCGGGACTACACACCGGGGAGCTGTTTTTT
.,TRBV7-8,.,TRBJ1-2,CASSPASHGTNYGYTF,TGTGCCAGCAGCCCAGCCTCACACGGGACCAACTATGGCTACACCTTC
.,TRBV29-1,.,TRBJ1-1,CSVGGLVNTEAFF,TGCAGCGTGGGGGGCCTAGTTAACACTGAAGCTTTCTTT
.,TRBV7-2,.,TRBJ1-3,CASSYQITSGNTIYF,TGTGCCAGCAGCTACCAGATTACCTCTGGAAACACCATATATTTT
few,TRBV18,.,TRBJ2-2,CASSPRGIGELFF,TGTGCCAGCTCACCTCGTGGGATCGGGGAGCTGTTTTTT
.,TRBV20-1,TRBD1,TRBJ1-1,CSEGAANTEAFF,TGCAGTGAGGGGGCTGCGAACACTGAAGCTTTCTTT